A single sample is the source of the 28 T cell receptor beta chains below, sequenced in a study of beta chain features in type 1 diabetes. General study points: Type 1 diabetes patients had moderately but significantly shorter TCRB CDR3s in all four CD4+ subsets.

The authors reverse transcribed all of the isolated RNA, so sequencing captured expressed TCRB transcripts. Produced via immunoSEQ multiplex PCR; TCRdb's table is partial and in-frame only. The sample consists of approximately 240,000 clones, 16% of them appearing once. The antigens of these receptors remain unknown. Input material: naive CD4+ T cells from blood. The receptors were gathered from a man aged 25 to 40 with type 1 diabetes.

This clone has just a few counts. The V gene is TRBV10-3, the J gene TRBJ2-5; no clear D. The germline gives CDR1 ENHRY, CDR2 SYGVKD. V was trimmed by 0 bases and J by 3 bases, leaving 5 bases between them. The CDR3 is made up of 13 amino acids. CDR3 DNA sequence: TGTGCCATCAGTGAGTCCACTAAAGAGACCCAGTACTTC. The encoded protein is CAISESTKETQYF.

This clone showed up just a few times. The gene calls are TRBV9 and TRBJ2-1, with 9 bases that match TRBD1. Unmatched junction bases numbered 15, after V lost 3 bases and J lost 8 bases. The CDR3 spans 17 residues. CDR1 and CDR2 (germline): SGDLS, YYNGEE. CDR3 in amino acids: CASSASLGTGWLDEQFF. DNA for the CDR3: TGTGCCAGCAGCGCTAGTTTAGGGACAGGGTGGTTGGATGAGCAGTTCTTC. The full variable domain, rest sourced from reference TRBV9 and TRBJ2-1, is DSGVTQTPKHLITATGQRVTLRCSPRSGDLSVYWYQQSLDQGLQFLIQYYNGEERAKGNILERFSAQQFPDLHSELNLSSLELGDSALYFCASSASLGTGWLDEQFFGPGTRLTVL.

This clone appeared many times. The CDR3 region is CAWRGGGTQYF. As DNA, the CDR3 is TGTGCCTGGCGAGGGGGAGGTACGCAGTATTTT. This chain links TRBV30 with TRBJ2-3, with D perhaps given as TRBD1 or TRBD2 (6 bases each). Trimming took 5 bases from V and 8 from J, leaving 11 bases between them. The CDR3 contains 11 residues. The germline V gene encodes CDR1 GTSNPN and CDR2 SVGIG (reference sequence).

This clone was found a few times. The chain employs TRBV28 and TRBJ2-3, with D possibly TRBD1 on 5 matching bases. The CDR3 totals 15 residues. V was clipped by 6 bases and J by 4 bases, with 17 bases between them. Germline V CDR1 and CDR2: MDHEN, SYDVKM. The CDR3 nucleotides read TGTGCCAGCAGCTCCCGTAAGACAGTGGCAGATACGCAGTATTTT. It is translated as CASSSRKTVADTQYF. Using reference TRBV28 and TRBJ2-3 for the parts outside the CDR3, the full variable domain is DVKVTQSSRYLVKRTGEKVFLECVQDMDHENMFWYRQDPGLGLRLIYFSYDVKMKEKGDIPEGYSVSREKKERFSLILESASTNQTSMYLCASSSRKTVADTQYFGPGTRLTVL.

The table lists this clone with a few counts. The gene calls are TRBV29-1 and TRBJ2-1, with D perhaps TRBD1 (5 bases). The CDR3 spans 15 residues. V lost 4 bases, J lost 7 bases, and 20 bases lay in between. Looked up from germline, CDR1 is SQVTM and CDR2 is ANQGSEA. CDR3 loop: CSVANYFGAKNEQFF. In DNA form, the CDR3 reads TGCAGCGTTGCCAACTATTTTGGGGCGAAGAATGAGCAGTTCTTC.

This sequence joins TRBV5-1 and TRBJ2-2, with unresolved D. CDR3 size: 14 residues. V was trimmed by 3 bases and J by 6 bases, leaving 12 bases between them. Germline CDR1 SGHRS, CDR2 YFSETQ. The CDR3 sequence is CASSSQAEAGELFF. CDR3 bases: TGCGCCAGCAGCTCGCAGGCGGAAGCCGGGGAGCTGTTTTTT.

The chain joins TRBV6-5 to TRBJ2-1, with D hard to call. CDR1 is MNHEY and CDR2 is SVGAGI in the germline V gene. The CDR3 extends over 15 amino acids. Trimming took 6 bases from V and 5 from J, leaving 17 bases between them. The CDR3 spells CASSHLSVGDNEQFF. The CDR3 DNA reads as TGTGCCAGCAGCCACCTGAGTGTAGGAGACAATGAGCAGTTCTTC.

This clone has a handful of counts. V and J are TRBV7-9 and TRBJ2-1; 7 bases line up with TRBD2. Trimming at V came to 5 bases and at J to 8 bases, leaving 12 bases not matched to a gene. The germline CDR1 and CDR2 sequences are SEHNR and FQNEAQ (reference sequence). The CDR3 is 15 amino acids. In nucleotides, the CDR3 is TGTGCCAGCAGCCCGGGGAGGGAGGGCGATGATGAGCAGTTCTTC. Its protein product is CASSPGREGDDEQFF.

V gene TRBV6-6 combines with J gene TRBJ1-1, with TRBD1 identical over 8 bases. This CDR3 has 15 amino acids. The V and J ends lost 6 bases and 0 bases, in that order; junction bases with no gene match: 6. Germline V CDR1 and CDR2: MNHNY, SVGAGI (reference sequence). CDR3 region: CASSPPTGVNTEAFF. The CDR3 DNA is TGTGCCAGCAGCCCTCCGACAGGGGTGAACACTGAAGCTTTCTTT.

The sample holds a few counts of this clone. The chain combines TRBV9 with TRBJ2-3, with 9 bases matching TRBD2. The CDR3 has 16 residues. The germline gives CDR1 SGDLS, CDR2 YYNGEE. With V trimmed by 0 bases and J by 3 bases, 5 bases remained unmatched. The DNA of the CDR3 is TGTGCCAGCAGCGTAGGGATAGCGGGAGTAACAGATACGCAGTATTTT. It translates to CASSVGIAGVTDTQYF.

The CDR3 is CASSLSEYTEAFF. The CDR3 bases are TGTGCCAGCAGCTTATCAGAGTACACTGAAGCTTTCTTT. The chain joins TRBV11-2 to TRBJ1-1; D is unclear. CDR1 is SGHAT, CDR2 FQNNGV, per germline. Deletions cut 2 bases from V and 3 bases from J, with 7 bases between. This CDR3 spans 13 amino acids.

The chain uses TRBV10-3 and TRBJ2-5; the D is unclear. From germline, CDR1 is ENHRY and CDR2 SYGVKD. V was shortened by 7 bases and J by 1 base, with 19 bases between the two germline ends. The CDR3 spans 16 residues. The CDR3: CAINWDRDLPQETQYF. In nucleotides, the CDR3 is TGTGCCATCAACTGGGATAGGGATCTTCCCCAAGAGACCCAGTACTTC.

The chain links TRBV7-2 to TRBJ2-5; 7 nucleotides line up with TRBD1. Germline V lookup: CDR1 SGHTA, CDR2 FQGNSA. Trimming took 3 bases from V and 6 from J; bases not matched to a gene: 7. This CDR3 is 14 amino acids long. The chain's CDR3 is CASSFWEQGKTQYF. DNA for the CDR3: TGTGCCAGCAGCTTTTGGGAACAGGGGAAGACCCAGTACTTC.

This chain joins TRBV5-4 and TRBJ2-3; TRBD2 matches 12 bases. There are 16 residues in the CDR3. Germline CDR1 SGHNT, CDR2 YYREEE (reference sequence). J was trimmed by 4 bases and V by 4 bases; bases with no gene match: 7. The CDR3 sequence: CASSVLTSGRPDTQYF. DNA of the CDR3: TGTGCCAGCAGCGTACTAACTAGCGGGAGGCCAGATACGCAGTATTTT.

The table lists this clone with a few counts. This chain uses TRBV10-3 with TRBJ2-5; TRBD2 agrees at 11 bases. The CDR3 sequence is 16 residues long. CDR1 and CDR2 from the germline V gene are ENHRY and SYGVKD. The ends lost 0 bases at V and 4 bases at J; junction bases unmatched: 4. This chain's CDR3 is CAISESVAGGRETQYF. The CDR3 DNA sequence: TGTGCCATCAGTGAGTCGGTAGCGGGAGGGCGAGAGACCCAGTACTTC.

The CDR3 coding sequence is TGTGCCAGCAGCCCAGTAAGGTGGGAGCAGTACTTC. This encodes CASSPVRWEQYF. The genes are TRBV7-9 and TRBJ2-7; no clear D. The ends were cut back, 5 bases at V and 7 bases at J, with 12 bases in the middle. The CDR3 is 12 residues long. Germline lookup yields CDR1 SEHNR and CDR2 FQNEAQ (reference sequence).

V is TRBV5-1 and J is TRBJ2-7; no reliable D call. The germline V gene encodes CDR1 SGHRS and CDR2 YFSETQ. This CDR3 is 14 amino acids long. V dropped 0 bases and J dropped 2 bases, with 9 bases sitting between them. CDR3 nucleotides: TGCGCCAGCAGCTTGGATGGGGTAGCCTACGAGCAGTACTTC. Translation: CASSLDGVAYEQYF.

The chain combines TRBV9 with TRBJ2-2, with TRBD1 matching 7 bases. Germline loops: CDR1 SGDLS, CDR2 YYNGEE. The trim removed 3 bases at V and 4 bases at J, leaving 3 bases unmatched. The CDR3 extends over 14 amino acids. The chain's CDR3 is CASSGRTGTGELFF. The CDR3 bases are TGTGCCAGCAGCGGACGGACAGGCACCGGGGAGCTGTTTTTT.

This clone was seen a handful of times. This rearrangement joins TRBV28 to TRBJ2-7; D might be TRBD2 (5 bases). The germline V gene encodes CDR1 MDHEN and CDR2 SYDVKM. The CDR3 contains 15 residues. V lost 5 bases and J lost 3, with 17 bases in between. DNA for the CDR3: TGTGCCAGCAGTAGCCTCCGGGGTCCACGCTACGAGCAGTACTTC. As protein: CASSSLRGPRYEQYF. Drawing the rest from reference TRBV28 and TRBJ2-7, the complete variable domain is DVKVTQSSRYLVKRTGEKVFLECVQDMDHENMFWYRQDPGLGLRLIYFSYDVKMKEKGDIPEGYSVSREKKERFSLILESASTNQTSMYLCASSSLRGPRYEQYFGPGTRLTVT.

In this sample, this clone turned up a few times. This chain links TRBV19 with TRBJ2-5; D may be TRBD2 (6 bases). Trimming stripped 6 bases from V and 4 bases from J, with 12 bases between. The CDR3 sequence is 13 residues long. The germline V gene encodes CDR1 LNHDA and CDR2 SQIVND (reference sequence). The CDR3 loop is CASRGSGGETQYF. The CDR3 nucleotides are TGTGCCAGTAGAGGTAGCGGAGGAGAGACCCAGTACTTC. Full variable domain (rest looked up from reference TRBV19 and TRBJ2-5): DGGITQSPKYLFRKEGQNVTLSCEQNLNHDAMYWYRQDPGQGLRLIYYSQIVNDFQKGDIAEGYSVSREKKESFPLTVTSAQKNPTAFYLCASRGSGGETQYFGPGTRLLVL.

This clone was seen only a few times. The rearrangement links TRBV30 to TRBJ2-7, with D perhaps TRBD1 (6 bases). The CDR3 spans 14 residues. Trimming cost V 5 bases and J 2 bases, with 16 bases left between them. The germline V gene encodes CDR1 GTSNPN and CDR2 SVGIG (reference sequence). The CDR3 region has the DNA TGTGCCTGGGCACGTAGGCAGGGGACCTACGAGCAGTACTTC. Translating gives CAWARRQGTYEQYF.

This clone was seen more than once but under ten times. CDR3 in amino acids: CASRPLGGETQYF. CDR3 bases: TGTGCCAGCAGACCCCTCGGGGGGGAGACCCAGTACTTC. The V gene is TRBV6-4, the J gene TRBJ2-5; TRBD2 matches at 7 bases. V was clipped by 6 bases and J by 5 bases; unmatched bases: 6. The CDR3 length is 13 residues. CDR1 is MRHNA and CDR2 is SNTAGT in the germline V gene.

This clone showed up just a few times. Other DNA sequences in the same sample also yield this CDR3. This chain links TRBV4-3 with TRBJ2-7; D may be TRBD1 or TRBD2 (5 bases each). The CDR3 spans 15 residues. V dropped 0 bases and J dropped 6 bases, with 15 bases sitting between them. Looked up from germline, CDR1 is LGHNA and CDR2 is YSLEER. CDR3 amino acids: CASSQEQQAGREQYF. The DNA for the CDR3 is TGCGCCAGCAGCCAAGAGCAACAGGCGGGTCGCGAGCAGTACTTC.

The rearrangement joins TRBV29-1 to TRBJ2-7, with D perhaps TRBD2 (6 bases). The CDR3 loop spans 11 amino acids. Germline values: CDR1 SQVTM, CDR2 ANQGSEA. In nucleotides, the CDR3 is TGCAGGGCTGGGACTCAGTACGAGCAGTACTTC. Translating it yields CRAGTQYEQYF.

Notes on this clone: Other DNA sequences in the same sample also yield this CDR3. The rearrangement uses TRBV30 and TRBJ1-5; D is possibly TRBD1 (5 bases). V lost 1 base, J lost 1 base, and 5 bases lay in between. The CDR3 covers 13 residues. The germline V gene has CDR1 GTSNPN and CDR2 SVGIG (reference sequence). The CDR3 nucleotides are TGTGCCTGGAGTGGGGACAGCAATCAGCCCCAGCATTTT. Translated: CAWSGDSNQPQHF.

The rearrangement joins TRBV29-1 to TRBJ2-5; no definite D call. Per the germline V gene, CDR1 is SQVTM and CDR2 is ANQGSEA. The CDR3 loop spans 12 amino acids. The CDR3 reads CKVAASWETQYF. Here the CDR3 DNA reads TGCAAAGTGGCAGCTAGTTGGGAGACCCAGTACTTC. Filled out from reference TRBV29-1 and TRBJ2-5, the complete variable domain reads SAVISQKPSRDICQRGTSLTIQCQVDSQVTMMFWYRQQPGQSLTLIATANQGSEATYESGFVIDKFPISRPNLTFSTLTVSNMSPEDSSIYLCKVAASWETQYFGPGTRLLVL.

This rearrangement joins TRBV28 to TRBJ2-4; the match to TRBD1 covers 7 bases. With 4 bases clipped from V and 9 bases from J, the junction kept 21 bases outside the gene matches. CDR3 length: 18 amino acids. Germline V gene sequence: CDR1 MDHEN, CDR2 SYDVKM. CDR3 nucleotides: TGTGCCAGCAGTTCCCCAGGGGACAGCGGCCCAGCACGAGGCATTCAGTACTTC. Amino acid sequence: CASSSPGDSGPARGIQYF.

The chain links TRBV30 to TRBJ2-3; 7 nucleotides agree with TRBD2. The junction had 13 bases not matched to a gene; V was cut back by 0 bases and J by 4 bases. Germline loops: CDR1 GTSNPN, CDR2 SVGIG (reference sequence). CDR3 length equals 17 residues. This CDR3 is CAWSVGVAGVRSDTQYF. DNA for the CDR3: TGTGCCTGGAGTGTCGGGGTCGCGGGAGTTCGCTCAGATACGCAGTATTTT.